These T cell receptor beta chains were read from a single sample in a study of blood T cell repertoires in COVID-19. The repertoire was sequenced with immunoSEQ multiplex PCR; TCRdb's copy has only in-frame clones and lacks some. The sample records some 93,000 clones, about 89% being singletons. Sequencing was carried out using peripheral blood. These receptor sequences come from a man in his fifties or sixties with acute or convalescent COVID-19. The CDR3 runs from the conserved cysteine through the conserved F or W. A D gene is named only where the DNA matches it firmly. Size tells how often a clone was seen (once, few, many) or the class of an expanded clone, and some rows leave it out.

cdr3_aa,cdr3_nt,j_call,v_call,d_call,clone_size
CASSQDPGGPGSTDTQYF,TGCGCCAGCAGCCAAGACCCGGGCGGGCCGGGAAGCACAGATACGCAGTATTTT,TRBJ2-3,TRBV4-1,.,.
CASSGKEGFNYGYTF,TGTGCCAGCAGTGGAAAGGAGGGGTTTAACTATGGCTACACCTTC,TRBJ1-2,TRBV2,.,.
CASSLEWVGRGLYNQPQHF,TGTGCCAGCAGCTTGGAATGGGTGGGTAGGGGGTTGTACAATCAGCCCCAGCATTTT,TRBJ1-5,TRBV5-5,.,once
CASSRSRSGGVSGANVLTF,TGTGCCAGCAGTCGCTCTCGGTCGGGGGGCGTCTCTGGGGCCAACGTCCTGACTTTC,TRBJ2-6,TRBV6-6,.,.
CASPPGGRYF,TGCGCCAGCCCTCCAGGGGGCAGGTATTTT,TRBJ1-5,TRBV5-1,TRBD1,few
CSAQVDTQYF,TGCAGCGCTCAGGTGGATACGCAGTATTTT,TRBJ2-3,TRBV20-1,.,once
CASSKGTRVYGYTF,TGTGCCAGTAGTAAAGGCACTCGGGTATATGGCTACACCTTC,TRBJ1-2,TRBV19,.,once
CASSLGTTSGQAGETQYF,TGTGCCAGCAGCTTAGGGACTACTAGCGGCCAAGCCGGAGAGACCCAGTACTTC,TRBJ2-5,TRBV7-8,TRBD2,.
CSAERPPPQFF,TGCAGTGCTGAGCGGCCCCCTCCTCAGTTCTTC,TRBJ2-1,TRBV20-1,.,once
CAWSFSRLAGGVNEQFF,TGTGCCTGGAGTTTCTCCCGGCTAGCGGGAGGGGTGAATGAGCAGTTCTTC,TRBJ2-1,TRBV30,TRBD2,few
CASALVGRGGGYTF,TGTGCTAGTGCCTTAGTGGGGCGGGGAGGTGGCTACACCTTC,TRBJ1-2,TRBV12-5,.,.
CASSYLSKEQPQHF,TGTGCCAGCAGTTACCTAAGTAAGGAGCAGCCCCAGCATTTT,TRBJ1-5,TRBV6-2/TRBV6-3,.,.
CASQRAGSYEQYF,TGCGCCAGCCAGCGGGCGGGCTCCTACGAGCAGTACTTC,TRBJ2-7,TRBV10-1,.,.
CATSDSDWTYGYTF,TGTGCCACCAGTGATTCGGACTGGACCTATGGCTACACCTTC,TRBJ1-2,TRBV24-1,.,.
CASSQDPGTGNYGYTF,TGCGCCAGCAGCCAAGACCCCGGGACAGGTAACTATGGCTACACCTTC,TRBJ1-2,TRBV4-1,TRBD1,.
CASSPRRGGSYGYTF,TGTGCCAGCAGCCCCCGCCGCGGGGGTAGCTATGGCTACACCTTC,TRBJ1-2,TRBV9,.,.
CASSPGAGEKLFF,TGTGCCAGCAGCCCAGGGGCAGGCGAAAAACTGTTTTTT,TRBJ1-4,TRBV3-1/TRBV3-2,.,.
CASSLARSSEQYF,TGCGCCAGCAGCCTAGCTAGATCTTCCGAGCAGTACTTC,TRBJ2-7,TRBV4-1,.,.
CASSTRNEKLFF,TGTGCCAGTAGTACCAGGAATGAAAAACTGTTTTTT,TRBJ1-4,TRBV19,.,few
CATSRGGVDTEAFF,TGTGCCACCAGCAGAGGCGGGGTGGACACTGAAGCTTTCTTT,TRBJ1-1,TRBV15,.,.
CAWSVLGLAGRSSYNEQFF,TGTGCCTGGAGTGTACTGGGACTAGCGGGACGAAGCTCCTACAATGAGCAGTTCTTC,TRBJ2-1,TRBV30,TRBD2,.
CASSPGQGSKNIQYF,TGCGCCAGCAGCCCGGGACAGGGGTCCAAAAACATTCAGTACTTC,TRBJ2-4,TRBV4-1,TRBD1,.
CASSSTLPTGNFGYTF,TGTGCCAGCAGCTCTACCCTCCCGACAGGGAATTTTGGCTACACCTTC,TRBJ1-2,TRBV7-9,TRBD1,.
CATSSEQGATHEQYF,TGTGCCACCAGCAGCGAACAGGGGGCGACCCACGAGCAGTACTTC,TRBJ2-7,TRBV15,TRBD1,.
CASSSDVPGLAGDIRDTQYF,TGCGCCAGCAGCTCGGACGTACCGGGACTAGCGGGAGACATAAGAGATACGCAGTATTTT,TRBJ2-3,TRBV5-1,TRBD2,.
CASSYLVPGNTEAFF,TGTGCCAGCAGTTACTTAGTCCCGGGGAACACTGAAGCTTTCTTT,TRBJ1-1,TRBV6-5,.,.
CASSLGGRETGELFF,TGTGCCAGCAGCTTAGGAGGGCGCGAGACCGGGGAGCTGTTTTTT,TRBJ2-2,TRBV11-3,.,.
CASSSLTGNTEAFF,TGTGCCAGCAGTAGTTTGACAGGGAACACTGAAGCTTTCTTT,TRBJ1-1,TRBV2,.,.
CASSPSSGNTIYF,TGTGCCAGCAGCCCTTCTAGTGGAAACACCATATATTTT,TRBJ1-3,TRBV9,.,.
CSVDLGGNEQFF,TGCAGCGTTGACTTGGGGGGCAATGAGCAGTTCTTC,TRBJ2-1,TRBV29-1,.,once
CASSPLAGPLNEQFF,TGTGCCAGCTCACCCCTAGCGGGACCTCTCAATGAGCAGTTCTTC,TRBJ2-1,TRBV18,TRBD2,.
CASSRTSGSKNEQFF,TGTGCCAGCAGCCGGACTAGCGGGAGTAAAAATGAGCAGTTCTTC,TRBJ2-1,TRBV5-4,TRBD2,.
CASRGNGGTGPLYEQYF,TGTGCCAGCAGAGGAAACGGAGGGACAGGACCCCTTTACGAGCAGTACTTC,TRBJ2-7,TRBV3-1/TRBV3-2,TRBD1,.
CASSLTGQRGNEQFF,TGTGCCAGCAGCTTAACCGGACAAAGGGGTAATGAGCAGTTCTTC,TRBJ2-1,TRBV5-6,.,once
CASNPGTFNQPQHF,TGTGCCAGCAACCCCGGGACATTTAATCAGCCCCAGCATTTT,TRBJ1-5,TRBV2,.,.
CASSQGGAGGNLLSFYNEQFF,TGCGCCAGCAGCCAAGGGGGAGCGGGAGGGAATCTCTTATCCTTCTACAATGAGCAGTTCTTC,TRBJ2-1,TRBV4-1,TRBD2,.
CASSSTGTGTSGANVLTF,TGCGCCAGCAGCTCAACCGGGACAGGTACTTCTGGGGCCAACGTCCTGACTTTC,TRBJ2-6,TRBV5-1,TRBD1,.
CASSPGLDTEAFF,TGTGCCAGCTCACCGGGACTGGACACTGAAGCTTTCTTT,TRBJ1-1,TRBV18,.,.
CASSLVRLGVNEQFF,TGTGCCAGCAGCTTAGTGAGACTAGGGGTCAATGAGCAGTTCTTC,TRBJ2-1,TRBV11-3,.,.
CASSSGGGGYNEQFF,TGTGCCAGCAGCTCCGGTGGGGGAGGCTACAATGAGCAGTTCTTC,TRBJ2-1,TRBV5-5,.,.
CASSPRTGQNTEAFF,TGTGCCAGCTCACCAAGGACAGGGCAGAACACTGAAGCTTTCTTT,TRBJ1-1,TRBV18,TRBD1,.
CASSYQGIIKAGELFF,TGTGCCAGCAGTTACCAGGGGATAATAAAGGCCGGGGAGCTGTTTTTT,TRBJ2-2,TRBV6-5,.,.
CASSFREAGDTQYF,TGTGCCAGCAGTTTTCGGGAGGCCGGGGATACGCAGTATTTT,TRBJ2-3,TRBV27,TRBD2,.
CASSLQIMNTEAFF,TGTGCCAGCAGCCTACAGATCATGAACACTGAAGCTTTCTTT,TRBJ1-1,TRBV3-1/TRBV3-2,.,.
CASRATARGLEQYF,TGTGCCAGCAGGGCCACTGCAAGGGGCCTTGAGCAGTACTTC,TRBJ2-7,TRBV6-5,.,.
CASSHDSPNSYNEQFF,TGTGCCAGCAGCCACGACAGCCCGAACTCCTACAATGAGCAGTTCTTC,TRBJ2-1,TRBV3-1/TRBV3-2,.,.
CASSRTGGNTEAFF,TGTGCCAGCAGTCGCACAGGGGGCAACACTGAAGCTTTCTTT,TRBJ1-1,TRBV2,TRBD1,.
CASSVRQGWEKLFF,TGTGCCAGCAGTGTACGACAGGGGTGGGAAAAACTGTTTTTT,TRBJ1-4,TRBV2,TRBD1,.